This entry describes one TCR beta chain. This CDR3 has 16 residues. V gave up 6 bases and J gave up 4 bases; unmatched junction bases: 12. CDR1 and CDR2 from the germline V gene are MDHEN and SYDVKM. The sample is drawn from a study of blood T cell repertoires in COVID-19. Produced via immunoSEQ multiplex PCR; TCRdb's table is partial and in-frame only. The sample has approximately 50,000 clones; around 87% are singletons. The J gene is TRBJ1-5, the V gene TRBV28; 7 positions match TRBD1. The clonotype comes from a man aged 45 to 65 with active COVID-19. Sample: peripheral blood. CDR3 nucleotide sequence: TGTGCCAGCAGACGACAGGGAATCCGGTCTAATCAGCCCCAGCATTTT. Protein: CASRRQGIRSNQPQHF.